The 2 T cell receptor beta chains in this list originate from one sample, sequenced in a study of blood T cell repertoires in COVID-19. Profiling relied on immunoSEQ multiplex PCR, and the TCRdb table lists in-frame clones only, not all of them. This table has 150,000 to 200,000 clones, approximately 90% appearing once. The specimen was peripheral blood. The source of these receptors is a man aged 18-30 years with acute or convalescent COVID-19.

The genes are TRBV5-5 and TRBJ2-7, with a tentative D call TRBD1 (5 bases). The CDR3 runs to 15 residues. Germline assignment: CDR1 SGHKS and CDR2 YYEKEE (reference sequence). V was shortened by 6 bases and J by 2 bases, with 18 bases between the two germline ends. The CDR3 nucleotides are TGTGCCAGCAACCGATACAGTGGGGCCGCCTACGAGCAGTACTTC. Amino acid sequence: CASNRYSGAAYEQYF.

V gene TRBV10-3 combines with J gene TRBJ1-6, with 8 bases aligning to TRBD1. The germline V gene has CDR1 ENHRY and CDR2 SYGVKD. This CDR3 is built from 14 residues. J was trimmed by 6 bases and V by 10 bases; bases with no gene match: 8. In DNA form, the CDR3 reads TGTGCCACCGGGTGGGACAGGAGTAATTCACCCCTCCACTTT. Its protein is CATGWDRSNSPLHF.